This T cell receptor beta chain is from a study of CD8+ T cells in alopecia areata. The overall study: Treatment comprised oral tofacitinib, 5 to 10 mg twice daily, in treated patients. Severity of treated patients was scored by affected scalp percentage.

Documented treatment: oral pan-JAK inhibitor, 5-10 mg twice daily. The CDR3 length is 12 residues. V lost 6 bases to trimming and J lost 7 bases; unmatched junction nucleotides: 6. Germline V gene lookup returns CDR1 SQVTM and CDR2 ANQGSEA. RNA was extracted and reverse transcribed into cDNA as the sequencing template. Clones were read by immunoSEQ multiplex PCR, and TCRdb kept only the in-frame ones, dropping some. This sample yields fewer than 250,000 clones, of which under 70% are seen a single time; roughly 4.2% belongs to the top ten. This chain connects TRBV29-1 to TRBJ2-4; 7 nucleotides line up with TRBD1. This TCR was sampled from a human donor with alopecia areata. Sample: CD4+ T cells sorted from blood, taken at week 4, from a patient treated with tofacitinib. The CDR3 spells CSVGTADNIQYF. The CDR3 DNA reads TGCAGCGTGGGGACAGCTGACAACATTCAGTACTTC.